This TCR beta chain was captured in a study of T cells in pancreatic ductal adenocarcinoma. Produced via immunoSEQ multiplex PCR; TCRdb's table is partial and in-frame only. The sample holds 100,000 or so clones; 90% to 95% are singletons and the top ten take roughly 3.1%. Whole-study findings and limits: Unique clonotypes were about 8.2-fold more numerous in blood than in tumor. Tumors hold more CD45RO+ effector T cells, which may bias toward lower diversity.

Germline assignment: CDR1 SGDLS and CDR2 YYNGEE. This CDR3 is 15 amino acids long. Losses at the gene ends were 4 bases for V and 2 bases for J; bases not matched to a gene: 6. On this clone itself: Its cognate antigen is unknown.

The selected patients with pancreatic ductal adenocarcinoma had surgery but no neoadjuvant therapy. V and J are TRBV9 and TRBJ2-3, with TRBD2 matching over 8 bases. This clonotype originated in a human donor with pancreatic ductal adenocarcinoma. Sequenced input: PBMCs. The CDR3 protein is CASSTGGGITDTQYF. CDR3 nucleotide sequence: TGTGCCAGCAGCACGGGAGGGGGGATCACAGATACGCAGTATTTT.